The present T cell receptor beta chain was sequenced within a study of cytomegalovirus exposure and HLA in healthy donors. Study-level findings and limits: Highly shared sequence variants in one cluster were likely a sequencing artifact.

With 5 bases clipped from V and 1 base from J, the junction kept 3 bases outside the gene matches. CDR3 length equals 13 residues. Germline values: CDR1 SQVTM, CDR2 ANQGSEA. Primers: 60 Vbeta forward and 13 Jbeta reverse. Measured with immunoSEQ multiplex PCR; TCRdb has only the in-frame clones, and not every one. Among some 200,000 clones listed, roughly four fifths were seen once. In regard to this clone: What it recognizes is unknown.

The TCR originated in a woman aged 40 to 49 in good health and CMV-seronegative. Input material: PBMCs. The chain couples TRBV29-1 to TRBJ2-7; 9 nucleotides line up with TRBD1. The CDR3 region is CSVTGGSSYEQYF. The DNA of the CDR3 is TGCAGCGTTACAGGGGGCTCTTCCTACGAGCAGTACTTC.